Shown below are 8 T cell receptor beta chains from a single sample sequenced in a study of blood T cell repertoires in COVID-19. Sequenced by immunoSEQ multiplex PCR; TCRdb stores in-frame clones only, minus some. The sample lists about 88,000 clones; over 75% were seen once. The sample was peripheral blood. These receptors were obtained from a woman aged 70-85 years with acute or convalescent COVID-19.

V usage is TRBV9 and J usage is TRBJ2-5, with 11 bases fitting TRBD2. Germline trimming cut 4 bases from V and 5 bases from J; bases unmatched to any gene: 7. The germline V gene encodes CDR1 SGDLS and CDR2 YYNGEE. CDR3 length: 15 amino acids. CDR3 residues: CASSTTSGISETQYF. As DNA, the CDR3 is TGTGCCAGCAGCACGACTAGCGGGATATCGGAGACCCAGTACTTC.

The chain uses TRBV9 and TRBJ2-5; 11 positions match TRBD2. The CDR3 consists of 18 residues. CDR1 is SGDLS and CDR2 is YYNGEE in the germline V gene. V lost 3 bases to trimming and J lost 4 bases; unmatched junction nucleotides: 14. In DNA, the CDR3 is TGTGCCAGCAGCGCTATGTTAGCGGGGGGGACGGGGATAGAGACCCAGTACTTC. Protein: CASSAMLAGGTGIETQYF.

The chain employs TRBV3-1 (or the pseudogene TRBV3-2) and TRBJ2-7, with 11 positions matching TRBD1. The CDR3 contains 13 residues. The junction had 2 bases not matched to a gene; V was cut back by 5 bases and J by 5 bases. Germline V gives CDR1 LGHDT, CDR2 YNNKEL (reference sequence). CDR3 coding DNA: TGTGCCAGCAGCGTGGACAGGGGGCACGAGCAGTACGTC. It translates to CASSVDRGHEQYV.

The CDR3: CASSLDIGQGSNEQFF. CDR3 nucleotide sequence: TGTGCCAGCAGCTTAGATATTGGACAGGGATCAAATGAGCAGTTCTTC. The chain combines TRBV7-9 with TRBJ2-1; 8 bases match TRBD1. Germline V gene lookup returns CDR1 SEHNR and CDR2 FQNEAQ (reference sequence). CDR3 length: 16 amino acids. Trimming took 1 base from V and 7 from J; bases not matched to a gene: 9.

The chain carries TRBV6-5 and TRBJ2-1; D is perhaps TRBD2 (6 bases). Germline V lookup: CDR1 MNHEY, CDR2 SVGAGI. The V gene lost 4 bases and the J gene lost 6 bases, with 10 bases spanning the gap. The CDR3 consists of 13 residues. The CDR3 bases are TGTGCCAGCAGTTGGGACTTTCTCAATGAGCAGTTCTTC. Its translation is CASSWDFLNEQFF.

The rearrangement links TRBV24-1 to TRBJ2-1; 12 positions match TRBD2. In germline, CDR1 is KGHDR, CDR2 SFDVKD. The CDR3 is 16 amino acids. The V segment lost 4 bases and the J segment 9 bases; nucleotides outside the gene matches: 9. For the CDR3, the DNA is TGTGCCACCAGTGAGCCCCTAGCGGGAGGGCTCAGTGAGCAGTTCTTC. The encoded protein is CATSEPLAGGLSEQFF.

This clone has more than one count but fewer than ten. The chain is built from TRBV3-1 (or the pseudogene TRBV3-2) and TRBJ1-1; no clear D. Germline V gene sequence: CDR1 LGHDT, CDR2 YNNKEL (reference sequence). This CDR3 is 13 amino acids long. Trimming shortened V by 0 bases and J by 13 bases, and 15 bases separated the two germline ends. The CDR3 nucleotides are TGTGCCAGCAGCCAAGAGGCGAGGTTCCCCCTTTTCTTT. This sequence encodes CASSQEARFPLFF.

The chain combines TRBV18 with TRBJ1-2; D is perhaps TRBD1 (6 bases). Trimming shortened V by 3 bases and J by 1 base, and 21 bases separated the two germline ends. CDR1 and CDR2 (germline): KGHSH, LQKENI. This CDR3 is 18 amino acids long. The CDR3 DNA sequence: TGTGCCAGCTCACCCCGACGAACAGGGTTGGACATTAACTATGGCTACACCTTC. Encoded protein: CASSPRRTGLDINYGYTF.